The 18 T cell receptor beta chains listed next were all sequenced from one sample in a study of CD8 T cells in ankylosing spondylitis. MiXCR, applied by TCRdb to the 5' RACE reads, yields one record per CDR3 protein. The repertoire consists of 350,000 or so distinct CDR3 sequences, with more than 9% occurring once and the leading ten covering about 10%. The specimen was blood, either unsorted or a sorted T cell fraction (not recorded which). The receptors originated from a female donor with ankylosing spondylitis or in good health (not recorded which).

This clonotype was recorded at least ten times. The chain is built from TRBV5-1 and TRBJ2-1; D is unclear. Germline loops: CDR1 SGHRS, CDR2 YFSETQ. V was trimmed by 1 base and J by 8 bases, leaving 16 bases between them. The CDR3 runs 15 residues. The CDR3 reads CASSLSRRASDEQFF. The CDR3, as DNA: TGCGCCAGCAGCTTGTCGCGTCGGGCTTCCGATGAGCAGTTCTTC.

Many counts were recorded for this clonotype. The V gene is TRBV7-9, the J gene TRBJ2-1, with D perhaps TRBD2 (5 bases). V was clipped by 1 base and J by 6 bases, with 10 bases between them. CDR1 SEHNR and CDR2 FQNEAQ come from the germline V gene (reference sequence). This CDR3 has 14 residues. The CDR3 nucleotides are TGTGCCAGCAGCTTAGAACGGGATGTCAATGAGCAGTTCTTC. It is translated as CASSLERDVNEQFF.

The chain has TRBV5-1 and TRBJ2-4, with TRBD2 matching 15 bases. Germline-derived CDR1 and CDR2 are SGHRS and YFSETQ. The CDR3 loop spans 15 amino acids. Trimming at V came to 4 bases and at J to 7 bases, leaving 3 bases not matched to a gene. CDR3 in DNA: TGCGCCAGCAGCCGCGGGACTAGCGGGAGGAACATTCAGTACTTC. Its protein product is CASSRGTSGRNIQYF.

V and J are TRBV5-1 and TRBJ1-2, with D perhaps matching TRBD1 (6 bases). This CDR3 comprises 16 residues. V lost 0 bases and J 1 base, leaving 13 bases between the germline ends. Germline values: CDR1 SGHRS, CDR2 YFSETQ. This chain's CDR3 is CASSLAPSGDNYGYTF. DNA of the CDR3: TGCGCCAGCAGCTTGGCCCCGTCAGGGGATAACTATGGCTACACCTTC.

This chain uses TRBV28 with TRBJ1-1; TRBD1 might be the D (6 bases). CDR1 is MDHEN, CDR2 SYDVKM, per germline. Trimming removed 3 bases at V and 5 bases at J, with 13 bases between. The CDR3 is 14 residues long. The CDR3 region has the DNA TGTGCCAGCAGTTTCGGCAGGGGAGAAACTGAAGCTTTCTTT. Translating it yields CASSFGRGETEAFF.

This clonotype was picked up many times. The V and J genes are TRBV7-2 and TRBJ2-7, with D uncertain. Looked up from germline, CDR1 is SGHTA and CDR2 is FQGNSA. V was pared by 5 bases and J by 0 bases, with 14 bases between. The length of the CDR3 is 15 residues. CDR3 nucleotide sequence: TGTGCCAGCAGCATCTCCCCTTACAGCTCCTACGAGCAGTACTTC. Protein sequence: CASSISPYSSYEQYF.

This clonotype occurred a few times. V is TRBV5-1 and J is TRBJ2-7, with 7 bases that match TRBD2. The V gene end was trimmed by 5 bases and the J gene end by 6 bases; junction bases not matched to a gene: 14. Germline V CDR1 and CDR2: SGHRS, YFSETQ. The CDR3 length is 15 residues. The chain's CDR3 is CASSPRTSSGGEQYF. CDR3 bases: TGCGCCAGCAGTCCACGGACTTCATCGGGAGGCGAGCAGTACTTC.

In this sample, this clonotype turned up many times. The J gene is TRBJ1-2, the V gene TRBV6-2 or TRBV6-3; a possible D gene is TRBD1 (5 bases). The CDR3 has 14 residues. In germline, CDR1 is MNHEY, CDR2 SVGEGT. Trimming cost V 6 bases and J 7 bases, with 18 bases left between them. As DNA, the CDR3 is TGTGCCAGCAGCACCGAGACAGTTCTAGGTGGCTACACCTTC. Amino acids: CASSTETVLGGYTF.

This clonotype has only a few counts. The V gene is TRBV30, the J gene TRBJ1-1, with 7 bases that match TRBD1. J lost 2 bases, V lost 1 base, and 13 bases had no gene match. The CDR3 loop spans 17 amino acids. In germline, CDR1 is GTSNPN, CDR2 SVGIG (reference sequence). CDR3 DNA sequence: TGTGCCTGGAGTGCGATCTATTCGGGACAGTCCAACACTGAAGCTTTCTTT. Amino acid sequence: CAWSAIYSGQSNTEAFF.

This clonotype was found many times. The J gene is TRBJ2-3, the V gene TRBV20-1; 7 nucleotides align to TRBD1. The CDR3 extends over 13 amino acids. Germline trimming cut 6 bases from V and 2 bases from J; bases unmatched to any gene: 5. From germline, CDR1 is DFQATT and CDR2 SNEGSKA (reference sequence). CDR3 region: CSAGDSFTDTQYF. The CDR3 nucleotides are TGCAGTGCGGGGGACAGTTTCACAGATACGCAGTATTTT.

This clonotype was recorded at least ten times. V gene TRBV20-1 combines with J gene TRBJ2-7, with 14 positions matching TRBD2. V was pared by 5 bases and J by 5 bases, with 11 bases of the junction left unmatched. The germline V gene encodes CDR1 DFQATT and CDR2 SNEGSKA (reference sequence). This CDR3 is built from 16 residues. This chain's CDR3 is CSAPTPGLAGADEQYF. CDR3 in DNA: TGCAGTGCTCCGACCCCGGGACTAGCGGGAGCTGACGAGCAGTACTTC.

Ten or more counts support this clonotype. The chain recombines TRBV24-1 with TRBJ2-5; perhaps TRBD1 as D (5 bases). CDR3 length: 14 residues. The germline gives CDR1 KGHDR, CDR2 SFDVKD. V was pared by 0 bases and J by 2 bases, with 6 bases between. The DNA for the CDR3 is TGTGCCACCAGTGATTTGAGACAGCAAGAGACCCAGTACTTC. It specifies CATSDLRQQETQYF.

Ten or more counts support this clonotype. The chain employs TRBV12-3 or TRBV12-4 and TRBJ2-7, with TRBD1 matching 7 bases. V was pared by 6 bases and J by 3 bases, with 5 bases of the junction left unmatched. The CDR3 covers 13 residues. The CDR3 sequence is CASSRDSLYEQYF. The CDR3 coding sequence is TGTGCCAGCAGCCGGGACAGCCTCTACGAGCAGTACTTC.

This clonotype has at least ten counts. The chain combines TRBV5-1 with TRBJ2-1, with 9 bases identical to TRBD2. The germline V gene encodes CDR1 SGHRS and CDR2 YFSETQ. J was trimmed by 0 bases and V by 0 bases; bases with no gene match: 4. The CDR3 is 17 amino acids. The chain's CDR3 is CASSLAGGGASYNEQFF. CDR3 nucleotides: TGCGCCAGCAGCTTGGCCGGCGGGGGGGCCTCCTACAATGAGCAGTTCTTC.

This clonotype was detected many times. J is TRBJ2-2 and V is TRBV20-1; 10 positions agree with TRBD1. V shed 0 bases and J 4 bases; nucleotides not matched to a gene: 5. CDR1 is DFQATT and CDR2 is SNEGSKA in the germline V gene (reference sequence). This CDR3 has 16 residues. The CDR3 DNA follows: TGCAGTGCTAGAGAGTGGGACAGGGGTGGCACCGGGGAGCTGTTTTTT. Its protein product is CSAREWDRGGTGELFF.

In this sample, this clonotype turned up a few times. The chain uses TRBV12-3 or TRBV12-4 and TRBJ1-2; D gene ambiguous. With 5 bases removed from V and 7 bases from J, the gap between germline ends came to 20 bases. The CDR3 sequence is 15 residues long. CDR3 DNA sequence: TGTGCCAGCAGTCCCCTGGGGATAACTGAAAGTGGCTACACCTTC. This encodes CASSPLGITESGYTF.

This clonotype was recorded many times. This sequence joins TRBV11-2 and TRBJ1-6; D possibly corresponds to TRBD1 (6 bases). From germline, CDR1 is SGHAT and CDR2 FQNNGV. CDR3 length: 21 amino acids. Between the trimmed V and J ends, which lost 3 bases and 0 bases, there was a span of 24 bases. DNA for the CDR3: TGTGCCAGCAGCTTCCTCACAAGAGGGGGTTCTTGGAGCTCCTATAATTCACCCCTCCACTTT. Protein sequence: CASSFLTRGGSWSSYNSPLHF.

This clonotype appeared a few times. This chain connects TRBV7-3 to TRBJ2-2; TRBD1 agrees at 8 bases. The CDR3 spans 16 residues. Germline V CDR1 and CDR2: SGHTA, FQGTGA. V lost 5 bases to trimming and J lost 4 bases; unmatched junction nucleotides: 9. CDR3 nucleotide sequence: TGTGCCAGCAGCCCACGACAGGGGTGGAGCACCGGGGAGCTGTTTTTT. As protein: CASSPRQGWSTGELFF.